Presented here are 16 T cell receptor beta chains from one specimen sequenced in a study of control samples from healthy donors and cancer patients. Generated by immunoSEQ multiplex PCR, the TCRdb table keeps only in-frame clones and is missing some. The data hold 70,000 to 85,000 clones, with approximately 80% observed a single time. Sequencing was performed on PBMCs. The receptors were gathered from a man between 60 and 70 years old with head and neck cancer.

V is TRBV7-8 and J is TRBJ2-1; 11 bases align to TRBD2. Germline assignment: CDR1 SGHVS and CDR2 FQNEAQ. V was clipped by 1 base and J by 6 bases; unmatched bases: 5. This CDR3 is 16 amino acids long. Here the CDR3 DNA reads TGTGCCAGCAGCTTAGAGCTAGCGGGAGGTGCCAATGAGCAGTTCTTC. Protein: CASSLELAGGANEQFF.

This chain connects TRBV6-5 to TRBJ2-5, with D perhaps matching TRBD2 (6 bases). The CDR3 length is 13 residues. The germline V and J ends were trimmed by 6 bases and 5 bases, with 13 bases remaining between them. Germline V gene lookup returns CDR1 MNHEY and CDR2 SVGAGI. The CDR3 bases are TGTGCCAGCAGGTGGGTCGGGAGTGAGACCCAGTACTTC. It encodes CASRWVGSETQYF.

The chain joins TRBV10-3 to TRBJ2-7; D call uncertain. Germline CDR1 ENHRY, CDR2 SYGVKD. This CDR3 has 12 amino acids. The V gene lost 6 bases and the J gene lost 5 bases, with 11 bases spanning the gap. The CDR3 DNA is TGTGCCATCAGAACTTCTAACCACGAGCAGTACTTC. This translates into CAIRTSNHEQYF.

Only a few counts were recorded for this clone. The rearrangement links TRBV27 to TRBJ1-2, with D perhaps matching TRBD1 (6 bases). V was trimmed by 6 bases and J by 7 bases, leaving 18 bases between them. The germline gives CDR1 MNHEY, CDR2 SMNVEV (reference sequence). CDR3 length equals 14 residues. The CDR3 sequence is CASRPNRAVLGYTF. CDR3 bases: TGTGCCAGCAGGCCGAACAGGGCTGTGCTTGGCTACACCTTC.

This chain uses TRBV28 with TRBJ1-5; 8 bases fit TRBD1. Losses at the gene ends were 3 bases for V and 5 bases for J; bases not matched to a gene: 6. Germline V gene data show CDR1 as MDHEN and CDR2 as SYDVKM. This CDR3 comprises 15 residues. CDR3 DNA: TGTGCCAGCAGTTTTACAGCAGGGGGCGATCAGCCCCAGCATTTT. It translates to CASSFTAGGDQPQHF.

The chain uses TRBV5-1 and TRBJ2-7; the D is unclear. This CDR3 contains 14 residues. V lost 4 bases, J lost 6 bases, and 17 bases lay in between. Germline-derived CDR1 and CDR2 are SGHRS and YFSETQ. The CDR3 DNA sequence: TGCGCCAGCAGCCCCACTGCGGACCCTCGCGAGCAGTACTTC. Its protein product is CASSPTADPREQYF.

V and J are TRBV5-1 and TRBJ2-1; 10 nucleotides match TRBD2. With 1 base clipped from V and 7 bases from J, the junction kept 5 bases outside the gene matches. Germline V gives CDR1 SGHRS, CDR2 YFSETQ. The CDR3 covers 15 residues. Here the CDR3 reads CASSLLAGDVNEQFF. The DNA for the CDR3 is TGCGCCAGCAGCTTGCTAGCGGGAGATGTGAATGAGCAGTTCTTC.

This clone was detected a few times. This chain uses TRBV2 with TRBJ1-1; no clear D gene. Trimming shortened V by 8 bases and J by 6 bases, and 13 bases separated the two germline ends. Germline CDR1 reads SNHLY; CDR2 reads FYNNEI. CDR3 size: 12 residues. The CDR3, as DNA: TGTGCCAGCTTTGCAGTGGGAGCTGAAGCTTTCTTT. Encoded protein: CASFAVGAEAFF.

The CDR3 DNA is TGTGCCAGTATCCCGGAGGGGTTCACTGAAGCTTTCTTT. Translating gives CASIPEGFTEAFF. This chain connects TRBV19 to TRBJ1-1, with a tentative D call TRBD1 (5 bases). The germline V and J ends were trimmed by 7 bases and 4 bases, with 13 bases remaining between them. Germline V gene data show CDR1 as LNHDA and CDR2 as SQIVND (reference sequence). The CDR3 covers 13 residues.

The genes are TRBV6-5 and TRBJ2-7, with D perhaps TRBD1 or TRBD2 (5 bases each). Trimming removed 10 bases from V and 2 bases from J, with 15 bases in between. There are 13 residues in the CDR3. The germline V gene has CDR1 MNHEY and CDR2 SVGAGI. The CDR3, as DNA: TGTGCCACCACCGGGACGGTACCCTACGAGCAGTACTTC. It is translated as CATTGTVPYEQYF.

In DNA, the CDR3 is TGCAGCGTCACCGGGACTAGCGCAAACTACGAGCAGTACTTC. Translating it yields CSVTGTSANYEQYF. This chain uses TRBV29-1 with TRBJ2-7; 10 nucleotides agree with TRBD2. Germline V gene data show CDR1 as SQVTM and CDR2 as ANQGSEA. Trimming removed 6 bases from V and 3 bases from J; junction bases left unmatched: 8. This CDR3 has 14 residues.

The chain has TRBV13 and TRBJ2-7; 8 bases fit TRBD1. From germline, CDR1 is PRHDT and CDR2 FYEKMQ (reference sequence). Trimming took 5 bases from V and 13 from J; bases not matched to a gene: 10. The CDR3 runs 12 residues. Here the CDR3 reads CASSRWPTGEYF. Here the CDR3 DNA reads TGTGCCAGCAGCCGATGGCCGACAGGGGAATACTTC.

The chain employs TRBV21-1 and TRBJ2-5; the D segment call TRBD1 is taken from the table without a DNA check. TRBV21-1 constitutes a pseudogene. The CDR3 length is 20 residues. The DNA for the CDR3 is TGTGCCAGCAGCACTAAATGGACAGGGTCATTTGGGTCGTGGGCCTGGACCCAGTACTTC. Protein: CASSTKWTGSFGSWAWTQYF.

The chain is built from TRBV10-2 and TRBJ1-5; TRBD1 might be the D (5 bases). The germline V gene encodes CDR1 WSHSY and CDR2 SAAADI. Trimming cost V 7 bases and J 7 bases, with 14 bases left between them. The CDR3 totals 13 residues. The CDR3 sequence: CASTEQERQPQHF. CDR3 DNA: TGCGCCAGCACAGAACAGGAGCGGCAGCCCCAGCATTTT.

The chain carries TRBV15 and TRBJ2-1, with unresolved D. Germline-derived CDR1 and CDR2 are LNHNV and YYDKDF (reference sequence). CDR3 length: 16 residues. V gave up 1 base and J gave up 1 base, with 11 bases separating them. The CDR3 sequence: CATSRAFGGSYNEQFF. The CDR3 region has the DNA TGTGCCACCAGCAGAGCTTTTGGCGGTTCCTACAATGAGCAGTTCTTC.

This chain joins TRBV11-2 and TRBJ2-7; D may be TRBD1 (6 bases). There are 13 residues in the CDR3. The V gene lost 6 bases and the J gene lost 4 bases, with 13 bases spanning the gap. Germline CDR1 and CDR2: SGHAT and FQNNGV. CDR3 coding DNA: TGTGCCAGCAGTACCGACAGGAGATACGAGCAGTACTTC. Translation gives CASSTDRRYEQYF.